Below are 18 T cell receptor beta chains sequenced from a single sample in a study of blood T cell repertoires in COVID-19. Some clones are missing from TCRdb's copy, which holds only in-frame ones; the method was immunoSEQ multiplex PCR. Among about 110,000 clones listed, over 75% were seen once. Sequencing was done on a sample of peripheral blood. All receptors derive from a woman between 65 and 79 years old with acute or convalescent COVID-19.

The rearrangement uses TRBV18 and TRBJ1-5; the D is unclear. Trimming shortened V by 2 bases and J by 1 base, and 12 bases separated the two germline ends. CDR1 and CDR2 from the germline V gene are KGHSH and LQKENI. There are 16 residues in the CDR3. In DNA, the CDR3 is TGTGCCAGCTCACCAACGTCGGCGGAGAGCAATCAGCCCCAGCATTTT. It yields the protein CASSPTSAESNQPQHF.

The CDR3 loop reads CASSLNGRTTDTQYF. The CDR3 DNA sequence: TGTGCCAGCAGCTTGAACGGGAGGACCACAGATACGCAGTATTTT. The chain employs TRBV7-8 and TRBJ2-3; TRBD2 matches 7 bases. Germline V gene lookup returns CDR1 SGHVS and CDR2 FQNEAQ. V lost 3 bases, J lost 2 bases, and 5 bases stayed unmatched. CDR3 size: 15 residues. The full variable domain, completed using reference TRBV7-8 and TRBJ2-3, is GAGVSQSPRYKVAKRGQDVALRCDPISGHVSLFWYQQALGQGPEFLTYFQNEAQLDKSGLPSDRFFAERPEGSVSTLKIQRTQQEDSAVYLCASSLNGRTTDTQYFGPGTRLTVL.

The CDR3 loop reads CASSLSRFGEKLFF. The CDR3 nucleotides are TGCGCCAGCAGCTTGTCGAGGTTTGGGGAAAAACTGTTTTTT. The rearrangement uses TRBV5-1 and TRBJ1-4; D call uncertain. V lost 1 base, J lost 8 bases, and 12 bases lay in between. Germline CDR1 is SGHRS and CDR2 is YFSETQ. This CDR3 spans 14 amino acids.

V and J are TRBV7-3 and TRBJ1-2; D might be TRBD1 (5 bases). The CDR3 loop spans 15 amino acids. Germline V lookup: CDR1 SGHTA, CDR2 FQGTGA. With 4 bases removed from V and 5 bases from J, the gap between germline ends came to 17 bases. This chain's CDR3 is CASSSKGEARYGYTF. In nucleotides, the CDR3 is TGTGCCAGCAGCTCAAAAGGGGAGGCAAGATATGGCTACACCTTC.

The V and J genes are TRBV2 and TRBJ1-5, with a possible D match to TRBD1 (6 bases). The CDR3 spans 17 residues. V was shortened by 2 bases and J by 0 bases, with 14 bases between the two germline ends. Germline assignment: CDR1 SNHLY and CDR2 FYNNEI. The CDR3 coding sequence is TGTGCCAGCAGTGAATTACCTCAGGGGCTTAGCAATCAGCCCCAGCATTTT. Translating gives CASSELPQGLSNQPQHF.

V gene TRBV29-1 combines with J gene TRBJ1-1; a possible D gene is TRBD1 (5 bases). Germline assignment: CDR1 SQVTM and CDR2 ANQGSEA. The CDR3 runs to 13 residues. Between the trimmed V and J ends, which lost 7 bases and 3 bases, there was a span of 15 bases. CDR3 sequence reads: CSEMEGGDTEAFF. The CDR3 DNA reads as TGCAGCGAAATGGAAGGAGGGGACACTGAAGCTTTCTTT.

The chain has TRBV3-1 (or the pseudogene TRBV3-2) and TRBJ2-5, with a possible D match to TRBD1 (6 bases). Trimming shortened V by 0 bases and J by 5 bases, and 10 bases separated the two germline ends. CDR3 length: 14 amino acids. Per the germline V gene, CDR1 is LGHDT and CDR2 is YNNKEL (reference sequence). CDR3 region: CASSQDGRGETQYF. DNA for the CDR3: TGTGCCAGCAGCCAAGATGGAAGGGGGGAGACCCAGTACTTC.

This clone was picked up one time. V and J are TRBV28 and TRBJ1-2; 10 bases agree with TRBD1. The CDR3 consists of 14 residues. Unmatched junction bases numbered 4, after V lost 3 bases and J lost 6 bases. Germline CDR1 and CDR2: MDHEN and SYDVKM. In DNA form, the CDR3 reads TGTGCCAGCAGTTTCTGGGACAGGGGCAATGGCTACACCTTC. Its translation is CASSFWDRGNGYTF.

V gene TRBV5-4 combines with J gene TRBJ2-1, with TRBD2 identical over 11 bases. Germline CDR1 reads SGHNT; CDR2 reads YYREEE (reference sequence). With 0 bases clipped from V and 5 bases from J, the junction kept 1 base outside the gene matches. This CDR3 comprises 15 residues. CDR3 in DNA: TGTGCCAGCAGCTTGGGACTAGCGGGGAACAATGAGCAGTTCTTC. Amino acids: CASSLGLAGNNEQFF. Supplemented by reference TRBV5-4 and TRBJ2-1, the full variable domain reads ETGVTQSPTHLIKTRGQQVTLRCSSQSGHNTVSWYQQALGQGPQFIFQYYREEENGRGNFPPRFSGLQFPNYSSELNVNALELDDSALYLCASSLGLAGNNEQFFGPGTRLTVL.

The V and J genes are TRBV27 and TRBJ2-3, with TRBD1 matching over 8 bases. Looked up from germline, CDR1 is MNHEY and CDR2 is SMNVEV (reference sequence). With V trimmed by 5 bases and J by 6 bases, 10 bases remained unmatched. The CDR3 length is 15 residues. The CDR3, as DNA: TGTGCCAGCAGTCACGACAGGGGCCATGAGGATACGCAGTATTTT. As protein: CASSHDRGHEDTQYF.

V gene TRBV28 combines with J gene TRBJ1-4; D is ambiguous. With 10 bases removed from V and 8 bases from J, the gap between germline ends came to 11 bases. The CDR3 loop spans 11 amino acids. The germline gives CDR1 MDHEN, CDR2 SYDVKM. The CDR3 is CATEGGEKLFF. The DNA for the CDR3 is TGTGCCACGGAGGGAGGGGAAAAACTGTTTTTT.

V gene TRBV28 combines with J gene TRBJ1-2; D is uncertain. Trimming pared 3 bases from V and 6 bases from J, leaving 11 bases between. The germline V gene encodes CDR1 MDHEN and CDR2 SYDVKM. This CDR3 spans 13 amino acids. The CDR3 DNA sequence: TGTGCCAGCAGTTTGGCCAGGAAGCATGGCTACACCTTC. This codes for CASSLARKHGYTF.

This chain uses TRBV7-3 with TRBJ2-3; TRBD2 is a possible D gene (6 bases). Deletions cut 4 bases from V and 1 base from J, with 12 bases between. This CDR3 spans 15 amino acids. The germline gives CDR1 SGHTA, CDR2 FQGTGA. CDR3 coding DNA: TGTGCCAGCAGCTCGTCTAGCGCCGGCACAGATACGCAGTATTTT. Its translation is CASSSSSAGTDTQYF.

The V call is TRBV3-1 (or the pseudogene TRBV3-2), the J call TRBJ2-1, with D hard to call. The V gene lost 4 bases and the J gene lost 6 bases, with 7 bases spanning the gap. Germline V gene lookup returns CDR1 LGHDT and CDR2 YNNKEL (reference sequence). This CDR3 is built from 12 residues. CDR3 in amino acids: CASSPQRNEQFF. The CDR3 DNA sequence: TGTGCCAGCAGCCCGCAGCGCAATGAGCAGTTCTTC.

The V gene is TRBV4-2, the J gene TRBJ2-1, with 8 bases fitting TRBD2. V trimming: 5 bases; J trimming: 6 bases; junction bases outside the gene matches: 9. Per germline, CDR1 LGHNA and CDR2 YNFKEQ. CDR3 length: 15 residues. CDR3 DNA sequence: TGTGCCAGCAGCTCCCACGGGGGGGCCACCAATGAGCAGTTCTTC. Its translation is CASSSHGGATNEQFF.

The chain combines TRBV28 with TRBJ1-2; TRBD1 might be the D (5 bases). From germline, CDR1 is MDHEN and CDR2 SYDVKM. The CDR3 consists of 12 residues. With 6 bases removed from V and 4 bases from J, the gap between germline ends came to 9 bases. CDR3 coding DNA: TGTGCCAGCAGCAGACAGTCCTATGGCTACACCTTC. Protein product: CASSRQSYGYTF.

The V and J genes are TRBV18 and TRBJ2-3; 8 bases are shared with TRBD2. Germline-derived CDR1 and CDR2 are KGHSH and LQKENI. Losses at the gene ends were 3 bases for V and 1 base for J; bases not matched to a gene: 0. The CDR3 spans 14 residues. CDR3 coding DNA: TGTGCCAGCTCACCGACTAGCGGCACAGATACGCAGTATTTT. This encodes CASSPTSGTDTQYF.

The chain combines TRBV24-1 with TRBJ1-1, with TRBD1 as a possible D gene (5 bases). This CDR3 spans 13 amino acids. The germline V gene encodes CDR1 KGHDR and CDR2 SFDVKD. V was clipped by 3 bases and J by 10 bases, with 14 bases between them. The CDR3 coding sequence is TGTGCCACCAGTGATCGGACACGCCCAGGAGCTTTCTTT. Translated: CATSDRTRPGAFF.